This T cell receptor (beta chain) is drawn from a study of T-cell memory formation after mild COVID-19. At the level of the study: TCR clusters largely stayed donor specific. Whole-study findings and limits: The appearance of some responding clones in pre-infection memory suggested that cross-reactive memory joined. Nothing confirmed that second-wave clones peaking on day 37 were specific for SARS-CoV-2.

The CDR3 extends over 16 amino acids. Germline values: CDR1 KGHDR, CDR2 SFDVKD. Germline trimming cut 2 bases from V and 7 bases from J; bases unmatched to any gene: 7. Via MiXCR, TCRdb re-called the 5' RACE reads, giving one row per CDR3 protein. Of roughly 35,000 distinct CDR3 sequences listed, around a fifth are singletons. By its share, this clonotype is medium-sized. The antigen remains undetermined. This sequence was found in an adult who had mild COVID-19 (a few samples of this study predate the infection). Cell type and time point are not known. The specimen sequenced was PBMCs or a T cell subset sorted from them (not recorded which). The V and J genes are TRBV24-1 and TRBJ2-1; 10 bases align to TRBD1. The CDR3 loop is CATSDSRDRGVNEQFF. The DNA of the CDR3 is TGTGCCACCAGTGATTCCCGGGACAGGGGAGTGAATGAGCAGTTCTTC.